This section outlines one T cell receptor beta chain sequence together with its context. Some clones are missing from TCRdb's copy, which holds only in-frame ones; the method was immunoSEQ multiplex PCR. The table shows just under 70,000 clones, with around 84% occurring only once. The data were taken from a study of neoadjuvant anti-PD-1 for oral cavity cancer. Across the study: Patients without progression received a fourth nivolumab dose around day 43, then surgical resection on days 50-56.

The germline gives CDR1 ENHRY, CDR2 SYGVKD. The CDR3 is 13 amino acids. V was clipped by 6 bases and J by 4 bases; unmatched bases: 1. Time point in this sample: after neoadjuvant nivolumab, at surgical resection. This material consisted of PBMCs, taken after nivolumab (anti-PD-1) treatment. This clonotype was obtained from a person between 40 and 79 years old with oral cavity squamous cell carcinoma. This chain uses TRBV10-3 with TRBJ2-5; TRBD1 aligns across 11 bases. CDR3 sequence reads: CAIRGQGVETQYF. The CDR3, as DNA: TGTGCCATCAGGGGACAGGGGGTAGAGACCCAGTACTTC.